This TCR beta chain originates from a study of blood T cell repertoires in COVID-19. CDR1 and CDR2 from the germline V gene are MNHEY and SVGAGI. V trimming: 4 bases; J trimming: 9 bases; junction bases outside the gene matches: 5. This CDR3 has 13 amino acids. The assay was immunoSEQ multiplex PCR, and TCRdb's table has in-frame clones only and misses some. The top ten hold 1% to 1.5% of the sample, which has about 300,000 clones, about 83% seen once. Sequenced input: peripheral blood. This TCR derives from a woman in her 50s with acute or convalescent COVID-19. The V gene is TRBV6-5, the J gene TRBJ2-2; the match to TRBD1 covers 7 bases. The DNA of the CDR3 is TGTGCCAGCAGTTCGAGGGGGCGGAGGGAGCTGTTTTTT. Amino acids: CASSSRGRRELFF.